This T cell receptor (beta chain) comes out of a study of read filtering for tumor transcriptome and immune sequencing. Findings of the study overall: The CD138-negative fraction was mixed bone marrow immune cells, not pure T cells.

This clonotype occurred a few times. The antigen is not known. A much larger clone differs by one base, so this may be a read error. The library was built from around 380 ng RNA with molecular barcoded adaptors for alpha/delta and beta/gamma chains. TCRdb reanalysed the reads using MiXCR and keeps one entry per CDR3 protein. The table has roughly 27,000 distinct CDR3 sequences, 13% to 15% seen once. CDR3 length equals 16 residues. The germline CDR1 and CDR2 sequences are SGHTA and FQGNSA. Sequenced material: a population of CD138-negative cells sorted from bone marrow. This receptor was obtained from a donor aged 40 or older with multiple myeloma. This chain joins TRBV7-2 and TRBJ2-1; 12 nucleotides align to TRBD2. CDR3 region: CASSLGLAGVYNEQSF. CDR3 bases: TGTGCCAGCAGCTTAGGACTAGCGGGAGTATACAATGAGCAGTCCTTC.